This T cell receptor beta chain is from a study of control samples from healthy donors and cancer patients. Some clones are missing from TCRdb's copy, which holds only in-frame ones; the method was immunoSEQ multiplex PCR. The table includes 45,000 to 55,000 clones, 90% to 95% detected once. The CDR3 has 20 residues. CDR1 SQVTM and CDR2 ANQGSEA come from the germline V gene. J was trimmed by 3 bases and V by 0 bases; bases with no gene match: 16. The V call is TRBV29-1, the J call TRBJ2-5; 13 nucleotides line up with TRBD2. The clonotype comes from a man aged 25 to 40 in good health. Sequencing was done on a sample of blood. CDR3 amino acids: CSVEDYRIGLAGEVKETQYF. CDR3 DNA sequence: TGCAGCGTTGAAGATTACAGAATAGGACTAGCGGGAGAAGTGAAAGAGACCCAGTACTTC.